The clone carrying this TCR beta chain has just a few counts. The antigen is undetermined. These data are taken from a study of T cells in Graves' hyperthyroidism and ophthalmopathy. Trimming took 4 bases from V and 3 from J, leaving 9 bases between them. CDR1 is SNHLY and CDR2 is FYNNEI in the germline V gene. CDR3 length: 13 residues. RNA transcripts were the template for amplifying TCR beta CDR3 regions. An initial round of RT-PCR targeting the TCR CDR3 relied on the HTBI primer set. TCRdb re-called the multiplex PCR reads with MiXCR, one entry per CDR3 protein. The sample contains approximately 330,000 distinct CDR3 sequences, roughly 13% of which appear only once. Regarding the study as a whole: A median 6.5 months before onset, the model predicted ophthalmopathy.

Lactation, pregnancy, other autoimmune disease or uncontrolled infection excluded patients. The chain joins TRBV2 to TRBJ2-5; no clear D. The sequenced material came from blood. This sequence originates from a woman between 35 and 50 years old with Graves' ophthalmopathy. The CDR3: CASSVLNEETQYF. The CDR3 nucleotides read TGTGCCAGCAGTGTGTTGAATGAAGAGACCCAGTACTTC.